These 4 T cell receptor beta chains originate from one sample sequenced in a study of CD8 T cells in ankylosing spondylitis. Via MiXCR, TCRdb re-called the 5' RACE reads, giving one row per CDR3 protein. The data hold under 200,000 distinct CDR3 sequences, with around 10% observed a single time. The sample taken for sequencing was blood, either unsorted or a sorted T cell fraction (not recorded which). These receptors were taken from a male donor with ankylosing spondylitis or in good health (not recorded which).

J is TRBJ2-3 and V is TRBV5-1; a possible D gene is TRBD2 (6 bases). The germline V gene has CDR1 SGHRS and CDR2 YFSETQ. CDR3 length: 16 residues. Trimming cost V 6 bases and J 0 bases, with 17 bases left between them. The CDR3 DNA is TGCGCCAGCACCAAATATCTTAGCGGAAGCACAGATACGCAGTATTTT. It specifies CASTKYLSGSTDTQYF.

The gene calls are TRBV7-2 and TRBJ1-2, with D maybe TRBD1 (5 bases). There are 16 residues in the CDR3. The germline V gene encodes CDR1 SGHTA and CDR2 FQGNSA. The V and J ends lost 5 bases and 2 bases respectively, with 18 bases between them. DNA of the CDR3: TGTGCCAGCAGCCTACACGGGCTAGCAGGGAACTATGGCTACACCTTC. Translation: CASSLHGLAGNYGYTF.

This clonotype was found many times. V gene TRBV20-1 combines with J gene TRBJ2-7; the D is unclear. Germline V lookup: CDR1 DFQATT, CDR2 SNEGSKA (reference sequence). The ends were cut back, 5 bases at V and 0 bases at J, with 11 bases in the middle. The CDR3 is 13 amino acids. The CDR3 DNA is TGCAGTGCTCAAACTCCGCTCTCCTACGAGCAGTACTTC. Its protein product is CSAQTPLSYEQYF.

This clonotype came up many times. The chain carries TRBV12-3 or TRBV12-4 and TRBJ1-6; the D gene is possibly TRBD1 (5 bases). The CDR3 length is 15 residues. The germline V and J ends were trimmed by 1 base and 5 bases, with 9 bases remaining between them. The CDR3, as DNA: TGTGCCAGCAGTTTAGGGGGGTCCGATAATTCACCCCTCCACTTT. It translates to CASSLGGSDNSPLHF.